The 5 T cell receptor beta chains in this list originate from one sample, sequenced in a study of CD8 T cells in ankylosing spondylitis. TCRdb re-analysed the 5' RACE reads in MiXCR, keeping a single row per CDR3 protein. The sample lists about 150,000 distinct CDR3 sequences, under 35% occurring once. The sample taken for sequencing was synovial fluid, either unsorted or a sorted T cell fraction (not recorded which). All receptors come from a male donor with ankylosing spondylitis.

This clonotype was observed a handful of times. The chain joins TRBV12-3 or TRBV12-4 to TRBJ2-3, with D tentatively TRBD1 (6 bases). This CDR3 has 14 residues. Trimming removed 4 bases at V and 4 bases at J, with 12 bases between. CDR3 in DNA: TGTGCCAGCAGTTCAGACAGGCCCTCAGATACGCAGTATTTT. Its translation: CASSSDRPSDTQYF.

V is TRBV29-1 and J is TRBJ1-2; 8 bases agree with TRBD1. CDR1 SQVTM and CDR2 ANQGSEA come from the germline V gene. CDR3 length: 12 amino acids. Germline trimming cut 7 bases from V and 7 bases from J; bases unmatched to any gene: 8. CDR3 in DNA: TGCAGCGCGACAGGGGAATGGGGTGGCTACACCTTC. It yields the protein CSATGEWGGYTF.

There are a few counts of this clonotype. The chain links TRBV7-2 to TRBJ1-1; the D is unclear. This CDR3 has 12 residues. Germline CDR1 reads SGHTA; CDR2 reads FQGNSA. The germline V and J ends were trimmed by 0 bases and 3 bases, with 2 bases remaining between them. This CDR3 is CASSLAHTEAFF. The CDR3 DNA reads TGTGCCAGCAGCTTAGCCCACACTGAAGCTTTCTTT. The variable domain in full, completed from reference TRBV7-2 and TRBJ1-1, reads GAGVSQSPSNKVTEKGKDVELRCDPISGHTALYWYRQSLGQGLEFLIYFQGNSAPDKSGLPSDRFSAERTGGSVSTLTIQRTQQEDSAVYLCASSLAHTEAFFGQGTRLTVV.

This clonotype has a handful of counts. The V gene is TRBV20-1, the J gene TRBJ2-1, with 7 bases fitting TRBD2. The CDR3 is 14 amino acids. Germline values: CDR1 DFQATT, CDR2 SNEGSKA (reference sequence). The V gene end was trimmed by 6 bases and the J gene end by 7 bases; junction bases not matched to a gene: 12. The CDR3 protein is CSAPIPGLGNEQFF. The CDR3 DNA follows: TGCAGTGCCCCTATCCCAGGACTAGGAAATGAGCAGTTCTTC.

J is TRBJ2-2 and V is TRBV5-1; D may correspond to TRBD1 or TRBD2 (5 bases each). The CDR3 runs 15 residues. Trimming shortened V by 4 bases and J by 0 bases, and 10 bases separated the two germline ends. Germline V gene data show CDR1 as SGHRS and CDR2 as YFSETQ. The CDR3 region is CASSGAGSNTGELFF. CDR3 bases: TGCGCCAGCAGCGGGGCGGGCTCGAACACCGGGGAGCTGTTTTTT. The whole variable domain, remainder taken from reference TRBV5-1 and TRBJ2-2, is KAGVTQTPRYLIKTRGQQVTLSCSPISGHRSVSWYQQTPGQGLQFLFEYFSETQRNKGNFPGRFSGRQFSNSRSEMNVSTLELGDSALYLCASSGAGSNTGELFFGEGSRLTVL.